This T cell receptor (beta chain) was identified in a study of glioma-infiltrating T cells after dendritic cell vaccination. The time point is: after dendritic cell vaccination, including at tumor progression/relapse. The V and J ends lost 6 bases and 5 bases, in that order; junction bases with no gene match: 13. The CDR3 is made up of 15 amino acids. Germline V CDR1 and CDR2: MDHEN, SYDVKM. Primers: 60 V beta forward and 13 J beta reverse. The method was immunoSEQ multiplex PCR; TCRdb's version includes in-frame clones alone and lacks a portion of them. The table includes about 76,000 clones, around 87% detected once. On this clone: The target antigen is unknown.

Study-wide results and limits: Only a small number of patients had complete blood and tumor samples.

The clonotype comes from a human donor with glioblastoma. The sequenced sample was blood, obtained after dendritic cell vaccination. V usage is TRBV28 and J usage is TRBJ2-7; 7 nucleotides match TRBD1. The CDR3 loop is CASSLPGTGAHEQYF. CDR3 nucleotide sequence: TGTGCCAGCAGCCTCCCAGGAACAGGGGCCCACGAGCAGTACTTC.